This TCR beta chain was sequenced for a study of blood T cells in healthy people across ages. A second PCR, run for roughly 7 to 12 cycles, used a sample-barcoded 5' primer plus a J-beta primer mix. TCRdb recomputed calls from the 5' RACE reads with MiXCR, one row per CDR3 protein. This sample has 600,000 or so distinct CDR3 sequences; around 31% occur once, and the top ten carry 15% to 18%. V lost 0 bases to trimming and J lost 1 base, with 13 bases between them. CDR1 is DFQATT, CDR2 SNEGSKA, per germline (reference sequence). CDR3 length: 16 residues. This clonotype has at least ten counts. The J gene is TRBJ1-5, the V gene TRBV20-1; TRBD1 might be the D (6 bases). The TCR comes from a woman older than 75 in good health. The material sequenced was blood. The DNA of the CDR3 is TGCAGTGCTAGAGACCCCAGGGGCGCAAGCAATCAGCCCCAGCATTTT. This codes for CSARDPRGASNQPQHF.